This TCR beta chain is from a study of blood T cell repertoires in COVID-19. Study overall: Donors in the United States, Italy and Spain gave samples during acute or convalescent COVID-19. Sample material is recorded as cDNA or gDNA derived from T cells, B-cell-depleted T cells, or PBMCs.

The protocol was immunoSEQ multiplex PCR, while the TCRdb copy is restricted to in-frame clones and leaves out a portion. The top ten hold 15% to 20% of the sample, which has fewer than 150,000 clones, roughly four fifths seen once. Individuals aged about 18 to 89 years were recruited from approximately 22 US areas. Cohort 3 donors were reported recovered after two negative PCRs, clearance, or symptom resolution. The CDR3 consists of 13 residues. V lost 6 bases and J lost 4, with 10 bases in between. The germline gives CDR1 LNHDA, CDR2 SQIVND (reference sequence). This TCR was sampled from a young man who had recovered from COVID-19. The rearrangement uses TRBV19 and TRBJ2-1; unclear D gene. Sequencing used PBMCs or T cells enriched from blood (not recorded which). The CDR3 sequence is CASSFSVYNEQFF. CDR3 in DNA: TGTGCCAGTAGCTTTAGTGTGTACAATGAGCAGTTCTTC.